Shown below are 17 T cell receptor beta chains from a single sample sequenced in a study of low-dose radiotherapy and immunotherapy resistance in tumors. Time point in this sample: before trial treatment. Primers targeting TRAV and TRBV primed first-strand cDNA, covering alpha and beta chains. Using a constant-region primer together with a V-primer adapter, TCRs were subjected to approximately 20 PCR cycles of amplification. Via MiXCR, TCRdb re-called the reads, giving one row per CDR3 protein. This table holds about 89,000 distinct CDR3 sequences, under 10% found once. The sequenced sample was PBMCs, obtained before treatment. The receptors were gathered from a male donor with prostate cancer.

The chain employs TRBV5-1 and TRBJ2-7; 8 bases are shared with TRBD2. Germline CDR1 SGHRS, CDR2 YFSETQ. The length of the CDR3 is 15 residues. The J segment lost 0 bases and the V segment lost 1 base, leaving 3 bases of the junction unmatched. The CDR3 DNA sequence: TGCGCCAGCAGCTTGTATAGCGGGACCTCCTACGAGCAGTACTTC. It encodes CASSLYSGTSYEQYF. The complete variable domain, with remaining parts taken from reference TRBV5-1 and TRBJ2-7, reads KAGVTQTPRYLIKTRGQQVTLSCSPISGHRSVSWYQQTPGQGLQFLFEYFSETQRNKGNFPGRFSGRQFSNSRSEMNVSTLELGDSALYLCASSLYSGTSYEQYFGPGTRLTVT.

This clonotype was seen repeatedly, ten times or more. The V call is TRBV29-1, the J call TRBJ1-1, with D possibly being TRBD1 (5 bases). The CDR3 loop spans 11 amino acids. Germline CDR1 and CDR2: SQVTM and ANQGSEA. V shed 3 bases and J shed 7 bases, with 9 bases lying between them. The CDR3 loop reads CSVDRQGEAFF. CDR3 coding DNA: TGCAGCGTTGACAGGCAGGGTGAAGCTTTCTTT.

At least ten counts were recorded for this clonotype. The V and J genes are TRBV7-2 and TRBJ2-1; 9 bases map to TRBD2. Trimming at V came to 4 bases and at J to 9 bases, leaving 10 bases not matched to a gene. CDR1 is SGHTA and CDR2 is FQGNSA in the germline V gene. The CDR3 contains 15 residues. CDR3 nucleotide sequence: TGTGCCAGCAGCTCTAATGGGCTAGCGGGACTTGAGCAGTTCTTC. This gives the protein CASSSNGLAGLEQFF.

This clonotype showed up many times. The V call is TRBV29-1, the J call TRBJ2-3; D is unresolved. V lost 6 bases, J lost 6 bases, and 13 bases lay in between. CDR3 length: 12 amino acids. The germline CDR1 and CDR2 sequences are SQVTM and ANQGSEA. CDR3 protein: CSVGRAADTQYF. CDR3 in DNA: TGCAGCGTGGGTAGGGCGGCCGATACGCAGTATTTT.

In this sample, this clonotype turned up many times. The V call is TRBV20-1, the J call TRBJ2-3; D is ambiguous. V was clipped by 4 bases and J by 4 bases, with 15 bases between them. This CDR3 has 14 residues. Germline V gene lookup returns CDR1 DFQATT and CDR2 SNEGSKA (reference sequence). The CDR3 reads CSATDRPRADTQYF. The CDR3 coding sequence is TGCAGTGCTACCGATAGGCCAAGAGCAGATACGCAGTATTTT.

This clonotype was seen at least ten times. This chain uses TRBV5-1 with TRBJ2-7, with 10 positions matching TRBD1. This CDR3 comprises 14 residues. The trim removed 2 bases at V and 7 bases at J, leaving 6 bases unmatched. The V gene's germline CDR1 is SGHRS and CDR2 YFSETQ. CDR3 region: CASSFWDRGKEQYF. The CDR3 DNA follows: TGCGCCAGCAGCTTCTGGGACAGGGGAAAAGAGCAGTACTTC.

This clonotype was observed many times. The rearrangement joins TRBV28 to TRBJ2-1, with 12 bases matching TRBD2. Germline V gene data show CDR1 as MDHEN and CDR2 as SYDVKM. The CDR3 extends over 16 amino acids. After removal of 5 bases from V and 5 bases from J, the junction contained 7 bases not matched to a gene. CDR3 sequence (DNA): TGTGCCAGCAGTCTGGGACTAGCGGGCCTTAACAATGAGCAGTTCTTC. Translating gives CASSLGLAGLNNEQFF.

The table lists this clonotype with many counts. V is TRBV28 and J is TRBJ2-7; 7 bases align to TRBD2. The CDR3 has 17 residues. V was clipped by 4 bases and J by 5 bases; unmatched bases: 17. CDR1 is MDHEN, CDR2 SYDVKM, per germline. The CDR3 bases are TGTGCCAGCAGTTCCCGACCCGGGACGGGGGGTTTCCACGAGCAGTACTTC. It codes for CASSSRPGTGGFHEQYF.

This clonotype came up many times. V is TRBV29-1 and J is TRBJ2-1, with D perhaps TRBD2 (5 bases). The CDR3 runs to 16 residues. V was shortened by 0 bases and J by 2 bases, with 14 bases between the two germline ends. Germline loops: CDR1 SQVTM, CDR2 ANQGSEA. For the CDR3, the DNA is TGCAGCGTTGAAGAAGGGCGGGCCCCTCCCTACAATGAGCAGTTCTTC. Residues: CSVEEGRAPPYNEQFF.

This clonotype was recorded many times. CDR3 amino acids: CSVREQDTEAFF. The CDR3 DNA reads TGCAGCGTTCGAGAACAGGACACTGAAGCTTTCTTT. The rearrangement links TRBV29-1 to TRBJ1-1, with D perhaps TRBD1 (5 bases). The V gene lost 5 bases and the J gene lost 3 bases, with 10 bases spanning the gap. The CDR3 contains 12 residues. Germline CDR1 reads SQVTM; CDR2 reads ANQGSEA.

This clonotype was observed many times. The chain links TRBV7-2 to TRBJ2-7; 8 bases are shared with TRBD2. Germline loops: CDR1 SGHTA, CDR2 FQGNSA. This CDR3 contains 15 residues. Germline trimming cut 4 bases from V and 2 bases from J; bases unmatched to any gene: 7. The CDR3: CASSSMAGGPYEQYF. The CDR3 region has the DNA TGTGCCAGCAGCTCCATGGCGGGGGGTCCCTACGAGCAGTACTTC.

This clonotype has ten or more counts. The V and J genes are TRBV29-1 and TRBJ1-1, with D perhaps matching TRBD1 (5 bases). The CDR3 is 14 residues long. Germline loops: CDR1 SQVTM, CDR2 ANQGSEA. V lost 1 base, J lost 7 bases, and 16 bases lay in between. The CDR3 region is CSVEGLGAEYEAFF. In DNA, the CDR3 is TGCAGCGTTGAAGGCTTAGGGGCCGAGTATGAAGCTTTCTTT.

This clonotype was seen ten or more times. The chain joins TRBV10-3 to TRBJ2-3; weak D call: TRBD2 (5 bases). V lost 6 bases and J lost 4, with 20 bases in between. The germline V gene encodes CDR1 ENHRY and CDR2 SYGVKD. There are 16 residues in the CDR3. The CDR3: CAIRRADGLGSDTQYF. DNA of the CDR3: TGTGCCATCAGGAGGGCGGACGGGCTCGGCTCAGATACGCAGTATTTT.

This clonotype has at least ten counts. This chain connects TRBV7-9 to TRBJ2-6; a weak D match, TRBD1 (5 bases). The length of the CDR3 is 18 residues. The V end was cut by 5 bases, the J end by 1 base, with 18 bases between. Germline-derived CDR1 and CDR2 are SEHNR and FQNEAQ (reference sequence). The DNA of the CDR3 is TGTGCCAGCAGCCAAATCCCCGCAGGGCTTTCTGGGGCCAACGTCCTGACTTTC. Its translation is CASSQIPAGLSGANVLTF.

This clonotype was counted only a few times. The V and J genes are TRBV28 and TRBJ2-3; D is undetermined. V was clipped by 3 bases and J by 3 bases, with 10 bases between them. The CDR3 covers 14 residues. CDR1 is MDHEN, CDR2 SYDVKM, per germline. The CDR3 reads CASSFSARTDTQYF. The CDR3 coding sequence is TGTGCCAGCAGTTTCTCGGCCCGGACAGATACGCAGTATTTT.

This clonotype was seen many times. V is TRBV19 and J is TRBJ2-3, with 8 bases aligning to TRBD2. J lost 6 bases, V lost 6 bases, and 11 bases had no gene match. Germline V gives CDR1 LNHDA, CDR2 SQIVND (reference sequence). CDR3 length equals 15 residues. For the CDR3, the DNA is TGTGCCAGTAGATACCGAGCGGGAGTAATGGATACGCAGTATTTT. This sequence encodes CASRYRAGVMDTQYF.

This clonotype has at least ten counts. The CDR3 loop is CASSYVTYEQYF. The CDR3 DNA is TGTGCCAGCAGTTACGTCACATACGAGCAGTACTTC. V gene TRBV6-2 or TRBV6-3 combines with J gene TRBJ2-7; D gene uncertain. V dropped 2 bases and J dropped 4 bases, with 6 bases sitting between them. This CDR3 comprises 12 residues. Per germline, CDR1 MNHEY and CDR2 SVGEGT.